The sequence of this T cell receptor (beta chain) was determined in a study of T cell responses to AZD1222 COVID-19 vaccine. Overall study findings and caveats: Repertoires in all cases were sampled only once the peak T cell response had passed.

Germline V lookup: CDR1 MNHNS, CDR2 SASEGT. The CDR3 has 16 amino acids. Trimming took 4 bases from V and 5 from J; bases not matched to a gene: 11. TCRdb's table, derived via immunoSEQ multiplex PCR, lists solely in-frame clones and lacks some. The table lists approximately 110,000 clones, roughly 84% of them singletons. Of note for this clone: The antigen is undetermined.

The V and J genes are TRBV6-1 and TRBJ2-1, with 7 bases aligning to TRBD2. The origin of this receptor is an adult in good health. The sequencing here drew on peripheral blood, taken on day 0 of AZD1222 vaccination. The CDR3 DNA reads TGTGCCAGCAGTGTGATAGCGGGCTCCTATAACAATGAGCAGTTCTTC. The encoded protein is CASSVIAGSYNNEQFF.